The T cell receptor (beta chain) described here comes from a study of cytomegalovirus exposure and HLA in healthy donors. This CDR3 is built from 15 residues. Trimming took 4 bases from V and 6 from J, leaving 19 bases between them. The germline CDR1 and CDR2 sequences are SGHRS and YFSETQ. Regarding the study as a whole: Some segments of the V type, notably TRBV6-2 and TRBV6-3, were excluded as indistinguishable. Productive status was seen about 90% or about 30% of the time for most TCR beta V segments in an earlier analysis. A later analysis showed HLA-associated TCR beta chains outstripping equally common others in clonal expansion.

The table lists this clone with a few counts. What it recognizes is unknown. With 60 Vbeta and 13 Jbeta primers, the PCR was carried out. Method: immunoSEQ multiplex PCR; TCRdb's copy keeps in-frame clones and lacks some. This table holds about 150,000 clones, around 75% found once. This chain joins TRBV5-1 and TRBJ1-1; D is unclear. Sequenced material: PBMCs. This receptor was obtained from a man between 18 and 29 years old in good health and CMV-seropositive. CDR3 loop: CASSRETQLVAEAFF. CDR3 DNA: TGCGCCAGCAGCCGGGAAACCCAGCTCGTAGCTGAAGCTTTCTTT.